Listed below are T cell receptor beta chains from one sample, sequenced in a study of cytomegalovirus exposure and HLA in healthy donors. TCRdb's table, derived via immunoSEQ multiplex PCR, lists solely in-frame clones and lacks some. The sample comprises roughly 130,000 clones, 80% of which are singletons, and about 3.3% rests with the top ten. The source material was PBMCs. These receptors were obtained from a male donor in good health and CMV-seronegative. Both conserved end residues are part of each CDR3. Each record gives: J gene, CDR3 length, V gene, D gene, clone size, CDR3 protein, CDR3 DNA. The D gene is left open where the match is weak. Clone size is shown for a subset of rows, as once, few, many or a class of expanded clone.

J gene: TRBJ2-1; CDR3 length: 15; V gene: TRBV19; D gene: TRBD2; clone size: few; CDR3 protein: CASSIRASGYNEQFF; CDR3 DNA: TGTGCCAGTAGTATCAGGGCTAGCGGTTACAATGAGCAGTTCTTC
J gene: TRBJ2-7; CDR3 length: 14; V gene: TRBV7-8; D gene: NA; clone size: NA; CDR3 protein: CASSLVETSYEQYF; CDR3 DNA: TGTGCCAGCAGCCTAGTGGAGACGTCCTACGAGCAGTACTTC
J gene: TRBJ2-3; CDR3 length: 15; V gene: TRBV5-4; D gene: TRBD2; clone size: NA; CDR3 protein: CASSRGGASTDTQYF; CDR3 DNA: TGTGCCAGCAGCCGGGGGGGGGCTAGCACAGATACGCAGTATTTT
J gene: TRBJ2-5; CDR3 length: 14; V gene: TRBV10-1; D gene: NA; clone size: NA; CDR3 protein: CASSERSGQETQYF; CDR3 DNA: TGCGCCAGCAGTGAGCGTAGCGGTCAAGAGACCCAGTACTTC
J gene: TRBJ1-1; CDR3 length: 16; V gene: TRBV9; D gene: NA; clone size: NA; CDR3 protein: CASSVGIQPGNTEAFF; CDR3 DNA: TGTGCCAGCAGCGTAGGAATACAACCGGGGAACACTGAAGCTTTCTTT
J gene: TRBJ2-7; CDR3 length: 16; V gene: TRBV5-6; D gene: NA; clone size: NA; CDR3 protein: CASSPSAFYFGGEQYF; CDR3 DNA: TGTGCCAGCAGCCCCTCCGCCTTTTATTTTGGAGGCGAGCAGTACTTC
J gene: TRBJ2-1; CDR3 length: 15; V gene: TRBV5-4; D gene: TRBD1; clone size: NA; CDR3 protein: CASSFGTGGINEQFF; CDR3 DNA: TGTGCCAGCAGCTTCGGGACAGGGGGCATCAATGAGCAGTTCTTC
J gene: TRBJ2-7; CDR3 length: 14; V gene: TRBV4-3; D gene: TRBD1; clone size: NA; CDR3 protein: CASSPRTGSYEQYF; CDR3 DNA: TGCGCCAGCAGCCCGAGGACAGGATCCTACGAGCAGTACTTC
J gene: TRBJ1-5; CDR3 length: 15; V gene: TRBV7-2; D gene: NA; clone size: NA; CDR3 protein: CASSLVAGFRQPQHF; CDR3 DNA: TGTGCCAGCAGCTTAGTAGCAGGGTTCCGCCAGCCCCAGCATTTT
J gene: TRBJ1-1; CDR3 length: 14; V gene: TRBV6-5; D gene: NA; clone size: NA; CDR3 protein: CASSYLTGNTEAFF; CDR3 DNA: TGTGCCAGCAGTTACCTGACGGGAAACACTGAAGCTTTCTTT
J gene: TRBJ2-1; CDR3 length: 18; V gene: TRBV5-1; D gene: TRBD1; clone size: NA; CDR3 protein: CASSLNPATGEFYNEQFF; CDR3 DNA: TGCGCCAGCAGCTTGAACCCCGCCACAGGGGAGTTCTACAATGAGCAGTTCTTC
J gene: TRBJ1-4; CDR3 length: 14; V gene: TRBV6-1; D gene: NA; clone size: NA; CDR3 protein: CASSGGEGGEKLFF; CDR3 DNA: TGTGCCAGCAGTGGGGGGGAGGGGGGCGAAAAACTGTTTTTT
J gene: TRBJ2-4; CDR3 length: 18; V gene: TRBV5-1; D gene: NA; clone size: NA; CDR3 protein: CASSAYFSGTLAKNIQYF; CDR3 DNA: TGCGCCAGCAGCGCATACTTTAGCGGTACGCTAGCCAAAAACATTCAGTACTTC
J gene: TRBJ2-7; CDR3 length: 13; V gene: TRBV6-5; D gene: NA; clone size: NA; CDR3 protein: CASSFERFHEQYF; CDR3 DNA: TGTGCCAGCAGTTTTGAGAGATTCCACGAGCAGTACTTC
J gene: TRBJ1-5; CDR3 length: 15; V gene: TRBV4-2; D gene: NA; clone size: NA; CDR3 protein: CASSQDGGGRQPQHF; CDR3 DNA: TGTGCCAGCAGCCAAGATGGGGGGGGCCGCCAGCCCCAGCATTTT
J gene: TRBJ1-1; CDR3 length: 13; V gene: TRBV30; D gene: NA; clone size: NA; CDR3 protein: CAWGGGRHTEAFF; CDR3 DNA: TGTGCCTGGGGGGGCGGCAGGCACACTGAAGCTTTCTTT
J gene: TRBJ1-1; CDR3 length: 15; V gene: TRBV5-1; D gene: TRBD1; clone size: NA; CDR3 protein: CASSLGQGWNAEAFF; CDR3 DNA: TGCGCCAGCAGCTTGGGACAGGGCTGGAACGCTGAAGCTTTCTTT
J gene: TRBJ1-2; CDR3 length: 14; V gene: TRBV5-1; D gene: NA; clone size: NA; CDR3 protein: CASSSGGSNYGYTF; CDR3 DNA: TGCGCCAGCAGCTCGGGTGGGAGTAACTATGGCTACACCTTC
J gene: TRBJ2-2; CDR3 length: 12; V gene: TRBV7-3; D gene: NA; clone size: NA; CDR3 protein: CASSLEIGELFF; CDR3 DNA: TGTGCCAGCAGCTTAGAGATCGGGGAGCTGTTTTTT